Included here is one TCR beta chain sequence, with context. These data are taken from a study of blood T cell repertoires in COVID-19. About the research overall: The United States, Italy and Spain supplied acute and convalescent COVID-19 samples.

Generated by immunoSEQ multiplex PCR, the TCRdb table keeps only in-frame clones and is missing some. The sample lists a few hundred thousand clones; 88% were seen once. This clonotype was sampled from a young woman who had been exposed to COVID-19. The sample consisted of PBMCs or T cells enriched from blood (not recorded which).

The CDR3 reads CASSPSVSSYEQYF. The CDR3 DNA is TGTGCCAGCAGCCCGAGCGTGAGCTCCTACGAGCAGTACTTC. The chain uses TRBV4-2 and TRBJ2-7; D remains unclear. V was pared by 4 bases and J by 0 bases, with 10 bases between. The CDR3 is 14 amino acids. Germline V gives CDR1 LGHNA, CDR2 YNFKEQ.